This section outlines one T cell receptor (beta chain) sequence together with its context. Looked up from germline, CDR1 is MNHEY and CDR2 is SVGAGI. V lost 2 bases to trimming and J lost 8 bases; unmatched junction nucleotides: 5. This CDR3 comprises 15 residues. Source study methods: Counts of nucleated cells, estimated from reference gene primer amplification, were obtained. The assay was immunoSEQ multiplex PCR, and TCRdb's table has in-frame clones only and misses some. V and J calls and clone size are those listed in that table; D and trimming were worked out from the DNA. The sample holds about 250,000 clones, more than 70% seen once. This record belongs to a study of blood T cell repertoires in COVID-19.

The sample consisted of peripheral blood. This sequence joins TRBV6-5 and TRBJ1-6; 8 nucleotides agree with TRBD1. This receptor was identified in a man between 40 and 49 years old with active or convalescent COVID-19. CDR3 in amino acids: CASSYGDRLDSPLHF. The CDR3 nucleotides are TGTGCCAGCAGTTACGGGGACAGGCTGGATTCACCCCTCCACTTT.